A single sample is the source of the 17 T cell receptor beta chains below, sequenced in a study of blood T cell repertoires in COVID-19. Profiled with immunoSEQ multiplex PCR; TCRdb holds only in-frame clones, not every one. This sample has about 50,000 clones, with approximately 87% found just once. The sample consisted of peripheral blood. The receptors were gathered from a human donor in a cohort sampled during active COVID-19.

The chain uses TRBV5-1 and TRBJ2-6; weak D call: TRBD2 (6 bases). The length of the CDR3 is 20 residues. Trimming removed 4 bases from V and 0 bases from J, with 23 bases in between. Germline V gene data show CDR1 as SGHRS and CDR2 as YFSETQ. Written as DNA, the CDR3 is TGCGCCAGCAGCAGATTCAATCGGGGGATCTTGGGCTCTGGGGCCAACGTCCTGACTTTC. It encodes CASSRFNRGILGSGANVLTF.

The V call is TRBV19, the J call TRBJ1-5; 8 bases line up with TRBD1. Germline V gene lookup returns CDR1 LNHDA and CDR2 SQIVND (reference sequence). The trim removed 5 bases at V and 0 bases at J, leaving 3 bases unmatched. The CDR3 extends over 15 amino acids. CDR3 sequence: CASSVGTGSNQPQHF. Here the CDR3 DNA reads TGTGCCAGTAGTGTAGGGACAGGTAGCAATCAGCCCCAGCATTTT. Full variable domain (missing parts from reference TRBV19 and TRBJ1-5): DGGITQSPKYLFRKEGQNVTLSCEQNLNHDAMYWYRQDPGQGLRLIYYSQIVNDFQKGDIAEGYSVSREKKESFPLTVTSAQKNPTAFYLCASSVGTGSNQPQHFGDGTRLSIL.

The genes are TRBV5-1 and TRBJ2-7; a weak D match, TRBD1 (5 bases). CDR1 SGHRS and CDR2 YFSETQ come from the germline V gene. This CDR3 has 15 residues. Trimming took 3 bases from V and 0 from J, leaving 13 bases between them. The CDR3 bases are TGCGCCAGCAGCTGGGGCGGTACGAGCTCCTACGAGCAGTACTTC. Its protein product is CASSWGGTSSYEQYF.

The rearrangement joins TRBV29-1 to TRBJ2-5, with a tentative D call TRBD2 (6 bases). This CDR3 region has 16 residues. Trimming left V 3 bases short and J 4 bases short, with 21 bases between. The germline V gene encodes CDR1 SQVTM and CDR2 ANQGSEA. As DNA, the CDR3 is TGCAGCGTTGACGGATCTAGCTCTTGGGGAGGAGAGACCCAGTACTTC. Translating it yields CSVDGSSSWGGETQYF.

This rearrangement joins TRBV7-6 to TRBJ1-2; 9 bases match TRBD1. This CDR3 is 16 amino acids long. Trimming at V came to 4 bases and at J to 8 bases, leaving 14 bases not matched to a gene. CDR1 is SGHVS, CDR2 FNYEAQ, per germline. In DNA, the CDR3 is TGTGCCAGCAGCTCGGCCCCCGGGACAGGGTTCTTCGGCTACACCTTC. Encoded protein: CASSSAPGTGFFGYTF.

This clone was detected only once. The chain is built from TRBV6-5 and TRBJ1-2; maybe TRBD1 (5 bases). The length of the CDR3 is 11 residues. The V gene lost 6 bases and the J gene lost 4 bases, with 6 bases spanning the gap. Germline CDR1 MNHEY, CDR2 SVGAGI. The CDR3, as DNA: TGTGCCAGCAGAGACAGCTATGGCTACACCTTC. Translated, it gives CASRDSYGYTF.

In this sample, this clone turned up a few times. This CDR3 is CASSDGRAHQPQHF. The CDR3 DNA follows: TGTGCCAGCAGTGATGGGAGGGCCCATCAGCCCCAGCATTTT. This chain connects TRBV2 to TRBJ1-5; unclear D gene. This CDR3 spans 14 amino acids. With 3 bases removed from V and 5 bases from J, the gap between germline ends came to 11 bases. CDR1 is SNHLY and CDR2 is FYNNEI in the germline V gene.

The chain combines TRBV6-6 with TRBJ1-2; maybe TRBD1 (5 bases). Germline values: CDR1 MNHNY, CDR2 SVGAGI (reference sequence). Deletions cut 2 bases from V and 1 base from J, with 11 bases between. The CDR3 contains 15 residues. Here the CDR3 reads CASSYSPGFNYGYTF. CDR3 sequence (DNA): TGTGCCAGCAGTTACAGCCCAGGGTTTAACTATGGCTACACCTTC.

The genes are TRBV28 and TRBJ2-7; TRBD1 aligns across 7 bases. Germline CDR1 MDHEN, CDR2 SYDVKM. The CDR3 extends over 15 amino acids. The trim removed 2 bases at V and 3 bases at J, leaving 7 bases unmatched. CDR3 loop: CASSLTDRNLYEQYF. The CDR3 coding sequence is TGTGCCAGCAGTTTAACGGACAGGAACCTCTACGAGCAGTACTTC.

V and J are TRBV19 and TRBJ1-5, with D hard to call. Deletions cut 5 bases from V and 9 bases from J, with 20 bases between. The CDR3 loop spans 15 amino acids. From germline, CDR1 is LNHDA and CDR2 SQIVND (reference sequence). This CDR3 reads CASSLFLLSERPQHF. In DNA, the CDR3 is TGTGCCAGTAGTTTATTTCTCCTGTCCGAGAGGCCCCAGCATTTT.

This chain joins TRBV5-5 and TRBJ2-7, with 9 bases matching TRBD1. CDR1 is SGHKS, CDR2 YYEKEE, per germline (reference sequence). V lost 3 bases, J lost 3 bases, and 7 bases stayed unmatched. The CDR3 consists of 15 residues. CDR3 sequence: CASSYPDRGGYEQYF. CDR3 coding DNA: TGTGCCAGCAGCTACCCGGACAGGGGAGGCTACGAGCAGTACTTC.

This rearrangement joins TRBV4-1 to TRBJ2-7, with D uncertain. V lost 6 bases and J 0 bases, leaving 9 bases between the germline ends. Per the germline V gene, CDR1 is MGHRA and CDR2 is YSYEKL. The CDR3 consists of 13 residues. The CDR3 protein is CASSSYSSYEQYF. The CDR3 DNA reads TGCGCCAGCAGTTCCTATAGCTCCTACGAGCAGTACTTC.

The rearrangement links TRBV10-3 to TRBJ1-5; 7 bases line up with TRBD1. Germline CDR1 is ENHRY and CDR2 is SYGVKD. V lost 3 bases and J lost 3; bases outside the gene matches: 11. The CDR3 is made up of 17 amino acids. In nucleotides, the CDR3 is TGTGCCATCAGTGAATCGGGCAGGGGGGTTATCAATCAGCCCCAGCATTTT. Residues: CAISESGRGVINQPQHF.

The CDR3 loop is CASSSSAEGEAFF. The CDR3 DNA sequence: TGTGCCAGCAGTTCCTCGGCGGAGGGTGAGGCTTTCTTT. This sequence joins TRBV11-3 and TRBJ1-1; no reliable D call. The CDR3 sequence is 13 residues long. In germline, CDR1 is SGHNT, CDR2 YENEEA. Trimming left V 6 bases short and J 11 bases short, with 19 bases between.

The J gene is TRBJ1-6, the V gene TRBV9; D not certain. Germline CDR1 reads SGDLS; CDR2 reads YYNGEE. This CDR3 contains 14 residues. V was trimmed by 0 bases and J by 5 bases, leaving 6 bases between them. DNA of the CDR3: TGTGCCAGCAGCGTAGGGCAGAATAATTCACCCCTCCACTTT. It encodes CASSVGQNNSPLHF.

V usage is TRBV9 and J usage is TRBJ2-3; 7 nucleotides align to TRBD1. The CDR3 consists of 14 residues. The V segment lost 2 bases and the J segment 4 bases; nucleotides outside the gene matches: 4. Per germline, CDR1 SGDLS and CDR2 YYNGEE. The CDR3 here is CASSVRQGPDTQYF. CDR3 sequence (DNA): TGTGCCAGCAGCGTTAGACAGGGACCAGATACGCAGTATTTT.

This chain uses TRBV5-1 with TRBJ1-2; 8 bases match TRBD1. The germline gives CDR1 SGHRS, CDR2 YFSETQ. With 4 bases clipped from V and 4 bases from J, the junction kept 9 bases outside the gene matches. CDR3 length: 15 amino acids. The CDR3 region is CASSPTGQGTYGYTF. The CDR3 bases are TGCGCCAGCAGCCCAACCGGACAGGGTACCTATGGCTACACCTTC.